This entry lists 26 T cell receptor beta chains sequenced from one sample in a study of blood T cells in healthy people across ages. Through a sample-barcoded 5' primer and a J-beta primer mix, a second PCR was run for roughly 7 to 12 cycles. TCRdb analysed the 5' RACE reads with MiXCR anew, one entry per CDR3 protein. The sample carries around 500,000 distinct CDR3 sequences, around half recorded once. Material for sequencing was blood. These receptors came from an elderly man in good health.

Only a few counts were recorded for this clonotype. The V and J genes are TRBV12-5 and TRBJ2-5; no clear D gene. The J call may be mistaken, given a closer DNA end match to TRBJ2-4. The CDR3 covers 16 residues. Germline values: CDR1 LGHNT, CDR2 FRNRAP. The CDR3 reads CASGLVYDIAKNIQYF. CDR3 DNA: TGTGCTAGTGGTTTGGTATACGACATAGCCAAAAACATTCAGTACTTC.

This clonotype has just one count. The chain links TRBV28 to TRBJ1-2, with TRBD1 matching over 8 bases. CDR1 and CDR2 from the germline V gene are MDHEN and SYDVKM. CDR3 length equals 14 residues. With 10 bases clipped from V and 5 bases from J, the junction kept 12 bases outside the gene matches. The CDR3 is CATTTPGQEYGYTF. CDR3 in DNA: TGTGCCACGACTACTCCGGGACAGGAGTATGGCTACACCTTC.

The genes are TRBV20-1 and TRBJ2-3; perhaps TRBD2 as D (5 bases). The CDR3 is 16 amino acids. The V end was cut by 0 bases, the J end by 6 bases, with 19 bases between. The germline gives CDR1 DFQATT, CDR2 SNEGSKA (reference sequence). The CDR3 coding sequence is TGCAGTGCTAGAGATGCGAGCCGGGATGCGGGCGATACGCAGTATTTT. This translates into CSARDASRDAGDTQYF.

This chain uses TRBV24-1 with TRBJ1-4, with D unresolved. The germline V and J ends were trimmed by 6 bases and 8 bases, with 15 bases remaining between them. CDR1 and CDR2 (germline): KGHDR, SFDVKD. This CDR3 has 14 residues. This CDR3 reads CATSLSWRNEKLFF. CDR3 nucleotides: TGTGCCACCAGTTTGAGTTGGAGGAACGAAAAACTGTTTTTT.

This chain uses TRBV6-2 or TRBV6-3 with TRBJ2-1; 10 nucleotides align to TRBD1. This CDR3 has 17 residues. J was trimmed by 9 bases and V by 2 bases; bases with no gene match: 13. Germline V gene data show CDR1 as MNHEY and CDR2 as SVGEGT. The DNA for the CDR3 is TGTGCCAGCAGTTACACTCCGGACAGGGGGTATTATAGTGAGCAGTTCTTC. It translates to CASSYTPDRGYYSEQFF.

CDR3 coding DNA: TGCAGTGCTAGCCAAACAGGGGATTGGGATGAAAAACTGTTTTTT. It specifies CSASQTGDWDEKLFF. The chain has TRBV20-1 and TRBJ1-4; 7 bases line up with TRBD1. The CDR3 contains 15 residues. V shed 3 bases and J 6 bases; nucleotides not matched to a gene: 10. CDR1 and CDR2 from the germline V gene are DFQATT and SNEGSKA (reference sequence).

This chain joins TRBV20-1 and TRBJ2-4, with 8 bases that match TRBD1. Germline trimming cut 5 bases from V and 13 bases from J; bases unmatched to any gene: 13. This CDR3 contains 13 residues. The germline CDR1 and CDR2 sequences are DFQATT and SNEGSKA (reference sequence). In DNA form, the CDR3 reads TGCAGTGCTGACCGGGACAGGTCTTTTGAGCAGTACTTC. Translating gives CSADRDRSFEQYF.

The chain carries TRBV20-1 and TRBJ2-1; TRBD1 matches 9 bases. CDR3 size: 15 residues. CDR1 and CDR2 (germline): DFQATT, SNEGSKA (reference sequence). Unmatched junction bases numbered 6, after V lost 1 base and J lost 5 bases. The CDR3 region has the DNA TGCAGTGCTAGAGGAACACAGGGGGCACACAATGAGCAGTTCTTC. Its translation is CSARGTQGAHNEQFF.

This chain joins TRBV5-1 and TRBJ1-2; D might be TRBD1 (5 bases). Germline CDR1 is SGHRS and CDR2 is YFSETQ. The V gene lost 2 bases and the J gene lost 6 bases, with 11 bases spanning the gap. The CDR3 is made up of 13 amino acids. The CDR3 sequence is CASSFGRDDGYTF. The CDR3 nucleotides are TGCGCCAGCAGCTTTGGACGGGACGATGGCTACACCTTC.

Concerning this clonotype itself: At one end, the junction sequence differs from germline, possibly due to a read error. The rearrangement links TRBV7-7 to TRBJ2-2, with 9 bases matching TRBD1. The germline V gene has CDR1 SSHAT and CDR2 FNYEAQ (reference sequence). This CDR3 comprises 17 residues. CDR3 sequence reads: CASSPLQGAANTGELFF. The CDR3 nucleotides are TGTGCTAGCAGCCCATTACAGGGGGCGGCGAACACCGGGGAGCTGTTTTTT.

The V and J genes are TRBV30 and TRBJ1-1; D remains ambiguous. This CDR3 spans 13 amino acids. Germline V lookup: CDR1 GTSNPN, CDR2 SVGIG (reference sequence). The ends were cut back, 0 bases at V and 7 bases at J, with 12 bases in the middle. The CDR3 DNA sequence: TGTGCCTGGAGTGTACCCCCCCGGGGTGAAGCTTTCTTT. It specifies CAWSVPPRGEAFF.

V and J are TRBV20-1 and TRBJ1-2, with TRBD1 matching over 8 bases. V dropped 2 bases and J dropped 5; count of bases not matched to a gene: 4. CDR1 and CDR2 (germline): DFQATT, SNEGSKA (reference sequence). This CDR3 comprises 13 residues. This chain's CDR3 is CSARQGAGYGYTF. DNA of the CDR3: TGCAGTGCTAGACAGGGGGCAGGGTATGGCTACACCTTC.

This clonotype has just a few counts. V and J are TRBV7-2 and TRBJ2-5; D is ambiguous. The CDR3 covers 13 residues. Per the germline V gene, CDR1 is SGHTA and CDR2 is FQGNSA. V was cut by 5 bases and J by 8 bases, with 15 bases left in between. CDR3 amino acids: CASSPLQASTQYF. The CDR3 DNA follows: TGTGCCAGCAGCCCGCTTCAGGCGTCAACCCAGTACTTC.

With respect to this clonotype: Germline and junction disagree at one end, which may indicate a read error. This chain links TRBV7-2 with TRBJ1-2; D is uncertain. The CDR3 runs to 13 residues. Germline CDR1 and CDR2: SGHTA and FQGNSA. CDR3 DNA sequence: TGTGCCAGCAGCCCCCGGCCCCGCTATGGCTACGCCTTC. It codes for CASSPRPRYGYAF.

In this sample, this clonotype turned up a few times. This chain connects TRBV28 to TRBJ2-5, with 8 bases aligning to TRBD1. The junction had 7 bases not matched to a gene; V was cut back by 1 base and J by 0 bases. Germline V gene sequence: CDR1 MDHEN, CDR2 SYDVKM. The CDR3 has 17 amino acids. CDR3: CASSLSGTGGYQETQYF. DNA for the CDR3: TGTGCCAGCAGTTTATCTGGGACAGGAGGTTACCAAGAGACCCAGTACTTC.

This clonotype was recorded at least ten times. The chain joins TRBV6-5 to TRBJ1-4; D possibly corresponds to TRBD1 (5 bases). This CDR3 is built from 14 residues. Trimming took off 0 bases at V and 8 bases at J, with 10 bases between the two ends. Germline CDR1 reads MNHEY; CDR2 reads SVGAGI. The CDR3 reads CASSYSYRTEKLFF. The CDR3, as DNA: TGTGCCAGCAGTTACTCGTACAGGACGGAAAAACTGTTTTTT.

The CDR3 is CAWSRGYTDTQYF. DNA of the CDR3: TGTGCCTGGAGTCGGGGGTACACAGATACGCAGTATTTT. The chain uses TRBV30 and TRBJ2-3; TRBD2 is a possible D gene (6 bases). V lost 2 bases, J lost 2 bases, and 8 bases lay in between. CDR3 size: 13 residues. CDR1 and CDR2 (germline): GTSNPN, SVGIG (reference sequence).

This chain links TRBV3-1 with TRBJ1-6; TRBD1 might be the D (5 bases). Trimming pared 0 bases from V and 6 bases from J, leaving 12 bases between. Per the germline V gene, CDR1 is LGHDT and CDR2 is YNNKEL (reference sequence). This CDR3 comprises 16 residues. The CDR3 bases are TGTGCCAGCAGCCAAGATCGTGGCAGGGTTAATTCACCCCTCCACTTT. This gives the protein CASSQDRGRVNSPLHF.

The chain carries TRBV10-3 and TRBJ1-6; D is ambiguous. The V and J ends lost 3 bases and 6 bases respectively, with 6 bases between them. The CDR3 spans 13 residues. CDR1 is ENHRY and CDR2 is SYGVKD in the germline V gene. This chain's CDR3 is CAISDPSNSPLHF. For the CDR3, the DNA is TGTGCCATCAGTGACCCGAGTAATTCACCCCTCCACTTT.

DNA for the CDR3: TGTGCCAGCAGCGTACGACAGGGGGCGGGTCAGCCCCAGCATTTT. This translates into CASSVRQGAGQPQHF. The rearrangement links TRBV7-2 to TRBJ1-5; TRBD1 matches 10 bases. Trimming removed 5 bases from V and 6 bases from J; junction bases left unmatched: 7. Germline-derived CDR1 and CDR2 are SGHTA and FQGNSA. The CDR3 spans 15 residues.

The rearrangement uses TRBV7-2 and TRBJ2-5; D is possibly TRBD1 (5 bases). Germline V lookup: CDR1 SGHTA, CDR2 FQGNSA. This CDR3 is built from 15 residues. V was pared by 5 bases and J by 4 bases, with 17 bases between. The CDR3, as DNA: TGTGCCAGCAGCCCCCTTACTTGGGGCGCAGAGACCCAGTACTTC. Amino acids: CASSPLTWGAETQYF. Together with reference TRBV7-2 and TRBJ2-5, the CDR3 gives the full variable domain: GAGVSQSPSNKVTEKGKDVELRCDPISGHTALYWYRQSLGQGLEFLIYFQGNSAPDKSGLPSDRFSAERTGGSVSTLTIQRTQQEDSAVYLCASSPLTWGAETQYFGPGTRLLVL.

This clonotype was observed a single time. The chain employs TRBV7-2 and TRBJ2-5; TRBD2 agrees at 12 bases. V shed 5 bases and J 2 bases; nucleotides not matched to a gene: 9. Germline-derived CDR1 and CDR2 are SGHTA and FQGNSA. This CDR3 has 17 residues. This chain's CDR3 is CASSIGLAGTIQETQYF. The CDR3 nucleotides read TGTGCCAGCAGCATCGGACTAGCGGGGACAATTCAAGAGACCCAGTACTTC.

The CDR3 DNA sequence: TGTGCCAGTCGAGTTCAGGTCGAAACTGAAGCTTTCTTT. This codes for CASRVQVETEAFF. This chain links TRBV12-3 or TRBV12-4 with TRBJ1-1; unclear D gene. The CDR3 totals 13 residues. Trimming took off 9 bases at V and 5 bases at J, with 16 bases between the two ends.

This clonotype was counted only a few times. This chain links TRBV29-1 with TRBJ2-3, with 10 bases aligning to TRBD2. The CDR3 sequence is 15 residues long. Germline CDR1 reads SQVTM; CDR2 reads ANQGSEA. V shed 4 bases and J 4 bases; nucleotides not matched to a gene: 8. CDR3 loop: CSVVGPSGSADTQYF. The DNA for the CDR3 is TGCAGCGTTGTGGGTCCTAGCGGGAGTGCAGATACGCAGTATTTT.

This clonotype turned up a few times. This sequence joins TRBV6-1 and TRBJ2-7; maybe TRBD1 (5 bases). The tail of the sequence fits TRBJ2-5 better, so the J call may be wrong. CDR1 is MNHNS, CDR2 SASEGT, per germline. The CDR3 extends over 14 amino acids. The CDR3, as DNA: TGTGCCACCCTGGACACCCTAAGGTGGGAGACCCAGTACTTC. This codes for CATLDTLRWETQYF.

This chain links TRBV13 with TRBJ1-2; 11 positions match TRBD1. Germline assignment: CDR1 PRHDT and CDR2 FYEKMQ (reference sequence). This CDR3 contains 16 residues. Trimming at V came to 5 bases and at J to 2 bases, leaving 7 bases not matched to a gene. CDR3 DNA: TGTGCCAGCAGCCCCGGGACAGGGGGTCGGAACTATGGCTACACCTTC. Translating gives CASSPGTGGRNYGYTF.